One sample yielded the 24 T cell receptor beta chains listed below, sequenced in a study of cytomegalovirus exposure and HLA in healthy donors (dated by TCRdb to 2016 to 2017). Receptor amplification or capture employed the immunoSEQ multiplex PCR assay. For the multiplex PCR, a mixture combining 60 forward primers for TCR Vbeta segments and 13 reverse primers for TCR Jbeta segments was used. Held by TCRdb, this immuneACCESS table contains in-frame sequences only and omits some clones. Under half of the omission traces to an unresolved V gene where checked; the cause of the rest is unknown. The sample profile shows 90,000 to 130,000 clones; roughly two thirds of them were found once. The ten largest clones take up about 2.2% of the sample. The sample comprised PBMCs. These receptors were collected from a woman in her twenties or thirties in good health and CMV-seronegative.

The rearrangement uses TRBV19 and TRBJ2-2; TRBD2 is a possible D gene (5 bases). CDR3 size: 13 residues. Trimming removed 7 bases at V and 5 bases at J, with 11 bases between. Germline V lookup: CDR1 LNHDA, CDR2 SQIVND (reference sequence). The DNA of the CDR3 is TGTGCCAGTAATAGTTGGGAGACCGGGGAGCTGTTTTTT. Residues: CASNSWETGELFF.

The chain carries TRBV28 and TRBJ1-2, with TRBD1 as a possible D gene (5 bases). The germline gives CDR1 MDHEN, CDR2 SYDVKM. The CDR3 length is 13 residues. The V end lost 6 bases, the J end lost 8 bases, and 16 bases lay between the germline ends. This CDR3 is CASSRAGDVGYTF. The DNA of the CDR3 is TGTGCCAGCAGCCGTGCGGGGGATGTAGGCTACACCTTC.

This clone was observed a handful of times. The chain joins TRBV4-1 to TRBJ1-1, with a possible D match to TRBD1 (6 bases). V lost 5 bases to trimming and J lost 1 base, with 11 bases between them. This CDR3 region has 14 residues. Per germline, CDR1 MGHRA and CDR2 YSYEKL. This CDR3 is CASSNRAKNTEAFF. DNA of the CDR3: TGCGCCAGCAGCAACAGGGCGAAGAACACTGAAGCTTTCTTT.

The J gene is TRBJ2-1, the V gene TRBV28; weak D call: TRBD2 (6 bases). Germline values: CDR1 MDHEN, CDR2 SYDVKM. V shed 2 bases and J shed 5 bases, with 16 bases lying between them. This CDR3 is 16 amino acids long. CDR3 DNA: TGTGCCAGCAGTTTACAAAAACAGCGGGCCAACAATGAGCAGTTCTTC. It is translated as CASSLQKQRANNEQFF.

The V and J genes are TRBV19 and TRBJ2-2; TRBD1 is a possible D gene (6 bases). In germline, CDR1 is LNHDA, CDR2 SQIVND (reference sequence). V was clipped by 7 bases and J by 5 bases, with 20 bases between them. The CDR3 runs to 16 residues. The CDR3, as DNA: TGTGCCAGTAAGGGGACAACAGGGTGGTTTACCGGGGAGCTGTTTTTT. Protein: CASKGTTGWFTGELFF.

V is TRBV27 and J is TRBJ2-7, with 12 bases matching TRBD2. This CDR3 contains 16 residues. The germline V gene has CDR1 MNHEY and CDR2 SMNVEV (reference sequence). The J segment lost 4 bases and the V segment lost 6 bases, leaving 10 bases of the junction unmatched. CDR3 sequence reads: CASRPRLAGEIYEQYF. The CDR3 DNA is TGTGCCAGCAGACCAAGACTAGCGGGAGAGATATACGAGCAGTACTTC.

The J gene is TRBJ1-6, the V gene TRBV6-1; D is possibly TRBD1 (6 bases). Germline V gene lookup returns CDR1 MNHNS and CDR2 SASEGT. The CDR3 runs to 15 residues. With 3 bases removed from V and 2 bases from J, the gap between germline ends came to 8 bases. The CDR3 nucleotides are TGTGCCAGCAGTGAGACAGGTCCCTATAATTCACCCCTCCACTTT. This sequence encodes CASSETGPYNSPLHF.

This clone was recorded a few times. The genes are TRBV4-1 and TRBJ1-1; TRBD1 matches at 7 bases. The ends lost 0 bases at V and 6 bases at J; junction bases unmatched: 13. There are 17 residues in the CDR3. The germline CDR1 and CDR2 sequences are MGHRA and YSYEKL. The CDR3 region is CASSQDTTGGGSAEAFF. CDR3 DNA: TGCGCCAGCAGCCAAGATACAACGGGAGGGGGCTCGGCTGAAGCTTTCTTT.

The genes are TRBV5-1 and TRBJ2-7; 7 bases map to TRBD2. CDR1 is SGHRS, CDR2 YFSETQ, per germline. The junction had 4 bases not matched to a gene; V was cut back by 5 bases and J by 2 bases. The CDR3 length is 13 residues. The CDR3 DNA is TGCGCCAGCAGAACTAGCGAGGCCTACGAGCAGTACTTC. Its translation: CASRTSEAYEQYF.

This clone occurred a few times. The DNA for the CDR3 is TGTGCCAGCAGTCGTACAGGGGGCCCCTACGAGCAGTACTTC. It codes for CASSRTGGPYEQYF. The rearrangement uses TRBV6-5 and TRBJ2-7, with 9 bases identical to TRBD1. The germline CDR1 and CDR2 sequences are MNHEY and SVGAGI. The CDR3 is 14 amino acids. The V and J ends lost 5 bases and 2 bases, in that order; junction bases with no gene match: 4.

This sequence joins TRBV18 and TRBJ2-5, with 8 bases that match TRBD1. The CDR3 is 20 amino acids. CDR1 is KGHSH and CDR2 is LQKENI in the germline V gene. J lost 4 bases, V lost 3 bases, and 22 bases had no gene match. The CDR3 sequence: CASSPVIRYRGKGSTETQYF. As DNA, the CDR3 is TGTGCCAGCTCACCCGTAATTCGTTACAGGGGGAAAGGGTCAACAGAGACCCAGTACTTC.

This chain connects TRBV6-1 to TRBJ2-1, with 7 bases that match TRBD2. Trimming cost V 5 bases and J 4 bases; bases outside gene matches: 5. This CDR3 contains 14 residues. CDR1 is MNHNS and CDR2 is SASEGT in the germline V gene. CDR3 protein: CASSKSGDYNEQFF. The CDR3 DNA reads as TGTGCCAGCAGTAAGAGCGGGGATTACAATGAGCAGTTCTTC.

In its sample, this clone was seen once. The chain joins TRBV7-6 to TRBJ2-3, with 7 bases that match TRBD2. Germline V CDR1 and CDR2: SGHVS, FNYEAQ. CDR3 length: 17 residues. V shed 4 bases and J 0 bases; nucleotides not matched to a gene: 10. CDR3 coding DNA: TGTGCCAGCAGCTGGTATAGCGGGCGAACTAGCACAGATACGCAGTATTTT. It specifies CASSWYSGRTSTDTQYF.

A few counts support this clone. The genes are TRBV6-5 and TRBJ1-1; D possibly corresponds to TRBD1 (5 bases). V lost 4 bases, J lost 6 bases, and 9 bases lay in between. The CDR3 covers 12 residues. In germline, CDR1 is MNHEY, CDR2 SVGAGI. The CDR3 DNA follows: TGTGCCAGCAGTTCGACAGTGGCTGAAGCTTTCTTT. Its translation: CASSSTVAEAFF.

The CDR3 bases are TGTGCCAGCAGCTTAGTCTTTGGGGGGGGTGAGCAGTTCTTC. It specifies CASSLVFGGGEQFF. V and J are TRBV7-2 and TRBJ2-1; TRBD2 matches 7 bases. J gave up 9 bases and V 1 base, and 6 bases lay outside the gene matches. The CDR3 contains 14 residues. CDR1 SGHTA and CDR2 FQGNSA come from the germline V gene.

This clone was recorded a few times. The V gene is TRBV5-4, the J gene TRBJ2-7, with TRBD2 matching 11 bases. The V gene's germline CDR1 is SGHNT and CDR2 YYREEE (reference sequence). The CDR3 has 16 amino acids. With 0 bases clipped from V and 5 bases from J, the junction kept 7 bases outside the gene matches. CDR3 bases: TGTGCCAGCAGCTTGGCTCCCCAACTAGCGGGAGACGAGCAGTACTTC. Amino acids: CASSLAPQLAGDEQYF.

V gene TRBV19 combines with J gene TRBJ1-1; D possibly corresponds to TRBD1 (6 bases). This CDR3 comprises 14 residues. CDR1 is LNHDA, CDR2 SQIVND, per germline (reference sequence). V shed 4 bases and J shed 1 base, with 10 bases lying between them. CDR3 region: CASSTETGNTEAFF. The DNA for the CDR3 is TGTGCCAGTAGTACAGAGACAGGGAACACTGAAGCTTTCTTT. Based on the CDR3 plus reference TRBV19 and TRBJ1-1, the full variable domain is DGGITQSPKYLFRKEGQNVTLSCEQNLNHDAMYWYRQDPGQGLRLIYYSQIVNDFQKGDIAEGYSVSREKKESFPLTVTSAQKNPTAFYLCASSTETGNTEAFFGQGTRLTVV.

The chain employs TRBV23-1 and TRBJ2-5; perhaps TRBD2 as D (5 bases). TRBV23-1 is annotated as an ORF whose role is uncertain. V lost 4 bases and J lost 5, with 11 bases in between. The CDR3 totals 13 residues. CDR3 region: CASSLSSPETQYF. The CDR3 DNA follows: TGCGCCAGCAGTCTCTCTAGCCCTGAGACCCAGTACTTC.

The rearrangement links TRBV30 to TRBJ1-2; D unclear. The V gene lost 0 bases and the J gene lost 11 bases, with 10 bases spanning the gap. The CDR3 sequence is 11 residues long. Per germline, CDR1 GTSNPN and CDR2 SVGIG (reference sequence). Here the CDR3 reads CAWSVAGSYTF. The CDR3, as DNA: TGTGCCTGGAGTGTTGCGGGGTCGTACACCTTC.

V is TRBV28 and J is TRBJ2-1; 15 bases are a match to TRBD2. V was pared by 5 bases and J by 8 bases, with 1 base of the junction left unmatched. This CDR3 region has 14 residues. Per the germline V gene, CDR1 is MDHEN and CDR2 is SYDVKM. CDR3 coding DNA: TGTGCCAGCAGTCGGACTAGCGGGAGGGATGAGCAGTTCTTC. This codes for CASSRTSGRDEQFF.

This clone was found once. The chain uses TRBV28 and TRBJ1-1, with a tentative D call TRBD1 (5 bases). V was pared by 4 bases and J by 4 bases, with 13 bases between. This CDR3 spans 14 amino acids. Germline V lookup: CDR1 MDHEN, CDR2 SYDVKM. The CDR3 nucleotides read TGTGCCAGCAGTTCGACAGTTTACGGCACTGAAGCTTTCTTT. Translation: CASSSTVYGTEAFF.

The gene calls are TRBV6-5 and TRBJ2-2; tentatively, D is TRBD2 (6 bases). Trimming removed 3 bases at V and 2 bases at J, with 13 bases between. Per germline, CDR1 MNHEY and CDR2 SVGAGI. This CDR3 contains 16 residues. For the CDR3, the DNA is TGTGCCAGCAGTTATTTGGGGAGGAAAAACACCGGGGAGCTGTTTTTT. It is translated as CASSYLGRKNTGELFF.

The CDR3 is CASSPGQGGIYSNQPQHF. The CDR3 DNA reads as TGTGCCAGCAGTCCCGGACAGGGTGGCATCTATAGCAATCAGCCCCAGCATTTT. This rearrangement joins TRBV28 to TRBJ1-5; 8 bases fit TRBD1. CDR3 length equals 18 residues. Losses at the gene ends were 5 bases for V and 0 bases for J; bases not matched to a gene: 12. Germline CDR1 reads MDHEN; CDR2 reads SYDVKM.

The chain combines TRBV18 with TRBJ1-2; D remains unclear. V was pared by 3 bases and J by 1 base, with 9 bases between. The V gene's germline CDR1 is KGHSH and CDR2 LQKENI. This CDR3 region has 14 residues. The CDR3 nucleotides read TGTGCCAGCTCACCGTCTCAGGATAACTATGGCTACACCTTC. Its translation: CASSPSQDNYGYTF. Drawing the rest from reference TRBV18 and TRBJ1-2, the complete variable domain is NAGVMQNPRHLVRRRGQEARLRCSPMKGHSHVYWYRQLPEEGLKFMVYLQKENIIDESGMPKERFSAEFPKEGPSILRIQQVVRGDSAAYFCASSPSQDNYGYTFGSGTRLTVV.